This is a list of T cell receptor beta chains from one sample in a study of metastatic and nonmetastatic thyroid tumors. TCRdb re-called clones via MiXCR from the PCR reads. The sample consists of roughly 6,000 clones, approximately 31% of them appearing once. Material for sequencing was adjacent normal tissue. All receptors derive from a male donor with papillary thyroid cancer or a benign thyroid nodule (not recorded which). Some clones in this sample may be carry-over from other donors' samples. Both conserved end residues are part of each CDR3. The order of the fields is J gene, D gene, V gene, clone size, CDR3 DNA, CDR3 protein. D genes are given only for firm matches. Size is stated for part of the rows, as once, few or many counts, or as a class when the clone is expanded.

TRBJ2-3 . TRBV11-1 medium-sized TGTGCCAGCAGCTTTGGGGACGCAGATACGCAGTATTTT CASSFGDADTQYF
TRBJ2-3 . TRBV9 few TGTGCCAGCAGCTCCAGGCAGGGGAGGACAGATACGCAGTATTTT CASSSRQGRTDTQYF
TRBJ1-6 . TRBV2 . TGTGCCAGCAGTGAGGTTGGGGAAGCGGCGGACTCTAGGACCCTCCACTTT CASSEVGEAADSRTLHF
TRBJ2-1 TRBD2 TRBV11-2 many TGTGCCAGCAGCTTAATGGGGATTAGCGGGGGGGCCAAGTCGTTCTTC CASSLMGISGGAKSFF
TRBJ2-5 . TRBV7-2 medium-sized TGTGCCAGCAGCTTCCGGATTCAAGAGACCCAGTACTTC CASSFRIQETQYF
TRBJ1-1 . TRBV7-6 . TGTGCCAGCAGCTTAGATGGGGGGAGTGAAGCTTTCTTT CASSLDGGSEAFF
TRBJ1-2 TRBD1 TRBV2 large TGTGCCAGCAGTGCCGGGACAGGTTTTAACTATGGCTACACCTTC CASSAGTGFNYGYTF
TRBJ1-4 . TRBV6-1 few TGTGCCAGCAGGGGGGCGCCGGTGTCTAATGAAAAACTGTTTTTT CASRGAPVSNEKLFF
TRBJ2-2 TRBD1 TRBV20-1 . TGCGGTGCCCCCCGGACAGGGGAGGGGACCGGGGAGCTGTTTTTT CGAPRTGEGTGELFF
TRBJ2-1 TRBD1 TRBV6-2/TRBV6-3 . TGTGCCAGCAGTTACGATGTCCAGGGGGCTAGGGATGAGCAGTTCTTC CASSYDVQGARDEQFF
TRBJ2-5 . TRBV6-2/TRBV6-3 many TGTGCCAGCAGTTACTCGGCGGGAGAGACCCAGTACTTC CASSYSAGETQYF
TRBJ2-6 . TRBV12-3/TRBV12-4 many TGTGCCAGCAGCCGGAGTGGTGGGGCCAACGTCCTGACTTTC CASSRSGGANVLTF
TRBJ1-4 . TRBV19 . TGTGCCAGTAGAGGACACCCGGGTGTTTTTCTGTTTTTT CASRGHPGVFLFF
TRBJ2-7 TRBD1 TRBV3-1 few TGTGCCAGCAGCCAAGGGACAGGGGTCGAGCAGTACTTC CASSQGTGVEQYF
TRBJ1-1 . TRBV9 medium-sized TGTGCCAGCAGCGTAAAGGGGGGCACTGAAGCTTTCTTT CASSVKGGTEAFF
TRBJ2-2 . TRBV7-9 medium-sized TGTGCCAGCAGCTTAGCGCTGCCGGTTACCGGGGAGCTGTTTTTT CASSLALPVTGELFF
TRBJ2-1 TRBD1 TRBV5-1 . TGCGCCAGCAGCTTGGGACAGGGGGCGTTCGAGCAGTTCTTC CASSLGQGAFEQFF
TRBJ2-7 . TRBV27 large TGTGCCAGCAGTTCTTCAGGGGTCCACGAGCAGTACTTC CASSSSGVHEQYF
TRBJ2-7 TRBD2 TRBV10-3 . TGTGCCATCACCTCCGGGGGGGGGTCCTACGAGCAGTACTTC CAITSGGGSYEQYF
TRBJ2-7 TRBD2 TRBV3-1 . TGTGCCAGCAGCAGACTAGCGGGGGGCTACGAGCAGTACTTC CASSRLAGGYEQYF
TRBJ2-3 TRBD2 TRBV25-1 few TGTGCCAGCAGCTTAGGACTAGCGGGAGATGTTTTGAATACGCAGTATTTT CASSLGLAGDVLNTQYF
TRBJ2-7 TRBD1 TRBV10-3 few TGTGCCATCAGTGCCCGGGACAGGGGCTACGAGCAGTACTTC CAISARDRGYEQYF
TRBJ2-3 TRBD2 TRBV9 . TGTGCCAGCAGCGGGAGGGGACTAGCGGTCACAGATACGCAGTATTTT CASSGRGLAVTDTQYF
TRBJ2-2 . TRBV6-1 few TGTGCCAGCAGTCCCTTTGGGGGAGACACCGGGGAGCTGTTTTTT CASSPFGGDTGELFF
TRBJ1-1 TRBD1 TRBV11-3 . TGTGCCAGCAGCTTTGACAGGGCTCCCGAAGCTTTCTTT CASSFDRAPEAFF
TRBJ1-6 . TRBV20-1 . TGCAGTGCTAGAGATCCGCGGCAGGAGAATTCACCCCTCCACTTT CSARDPRQENSPLHF